The 16 T cell receptor beta chains below were found in one sample sequenced in a study of blood T cell repertoires in COVID-19 (dated by TCRdb to 2020 to 2021). The receptor library was made with the immunoSEQ multiplex PCR assay. TCRdb stores this immuneACCESS table with in-frame sequences only. Part of the clones is absent; in the studies checked, under half of the shortfall reflects unresolved V genes, and no reason is known for the rest. The sample contains about 190,000 clones, approximately 73% of them found a single time. The biggest ten clones account for approximately 16% of the sample. The sequenced sample consisted of PBMCs or T cells enriched from blood (not recorded which). The receptors here all came from a woman aged 45-59 years with acute COVID-19.

This chain joins TRBV19 and TRBJ1-5; the D gene is possibly TRBD1 (5 bases). Trimming took 0 bases from V and 5 from J, leaving 8 bases between them. The CDR3 extends over 14 amino acids. Germline CDR1 is LNHDA and CDR2 is SQIVND (reference sequence). The DNA of the CDR3 is TGTGCCAGTAGTATAGAGGGCAGGGATCAGCCCCAGCATTTT. It translates to CASSIEGRDQPQHF.

This clone was seen more than once but under ten times. The chain recombines TRBV7-8 with TRBJ1-3; maybe TRBD1 (5 bases). V gave up 4 bases and J gave up 3 bases, with 16 bases separating them. The CDR3 length is 16 residues. Germline V gives CDR1 SGHVS, CDR2 FQNEAQ. The CDR3 loop is CASSSRGREGGNTIYF. The CDR3 DNA is TGTGCCAGCAGCTCCCGCGGCAGGGAAGGTGGAAACACCATATATTTT.

The chain uses TRBV29-1 and TRBJ2-7, with 7 bases lining up with TRBD1. Trimming cost V 6 bases and J 6 bases; bases outside gene matches: 5. The germline gives CDR1 SQVTM, CDR2 ANQGSEA. The CDR3 covers 11 residues. CDR3 amino acids: CSVATGVEQYV. DNA of the CDR3: TGCAGCGTAGCTACAGGGGTCGAGCAGTACGTC.

The chain has TRBV2 and TRBJ1-3, with TRBD1 identical over 7 bases. The length of the CDR3 is 16 residues. Losses at the gene ends were 4 bases for V and 2 bases for J; bases not matched to a gene: 8. Germline V gives CDR1 SNHLY, CDR2 FYNNEI. CDR3 DNA: TGTGCCAGCAGTGGGAGGCGAGGGGGCACTGGAAACACCATATATTTT. Translating gives CASSGRRGGTGNTIYF.

J is TRBJ2-7 and V is TRBV15; weak D call: TRBD1 (5 bases). V shed 2 bases and J shed 4 bases, with 9 bases lying between them. Germline values: CDR1 LNHNV, CDR2 YYDKDF (reference sequence). This CDR3 spans 13 amino acids. The CDR3 spells CATSRKGRYEQYV. The CDR3 coding sequence is TGTGCCACCAGCAGAAAGGGGCGTTACGAGCAGTACGTC.

This chain links TRBV5-1 with TRBJ1-4; TRBD1 is a possible D gene (6 bases). CDR1 and CDR2 from the germline V gene are SGHRS and YFSETQ. The CDR3 spans 13 residues. The V end was cut by 4 bases, the J end by 9 bases, with 13 bases between. The DNA of the CDR3 is TGCGCCAGCAGCCCGGCGGACAGCCAAAAACTGTTTTTT. Its protein product is CASSPADSQKLFF.

A single count supports this clone. This rearrangement joins TRBV27 to TRBJ2-3, with D possibly TRBD2 on 5 matching bases. The V gene's germline CDR1 is MNHEY and CDR2 SMNVEV (reference sequence). The CDR3 has 14 residues. V shed 2 bases and J shed 10 bases, with 16 bases lying between them. This CDR3 reads CASSLAGPNDPQYF. In DNA, the CDR3 is TGTGCCAGCAGTTTAGCGGGCCCGAACGATCCGCAGTATTTT.

This chain connects TRBV2 to TRBJ1-5; TRBD1 matches 8 bases. CDR3 length: 12 residues. V lost 7 bases, J lost 6 bases, and 2 bases stayed unmatched. Germline CDR1 SNHLY, CDR2 FYNNEI. The CDR3 protein is CASNGQGQPQHF. The CDR3 DNA sequence: TGTGCCAGCAATGGACAGGGTCAGCCCCAGCATTTT.

The rearrangement joins TRBV5-1 to TRBJ1-2; TRBD1 matches at 9 bases. CDR3 length: 16 amino acids. The V gene end was trimmed by 4 bases and the J gene end by 7 bases; junction bases not matched to a gene: 14. From germline, CDR1 is SGHRS and CDR2 YFSETQ. In DNA form, the CDR3 reads TGCGCCAGCAGCAAGGACAGGGGAACCAGCTTTTTTGGCTACACCTTC. It codes for CASSKDRGTSFFGYTF.

The genes are TRBV4-1 and TRBJ1-2; D possibly corresponds to TRBD1 (5 bases). Germline V gives CDR1 MGHRA, CDR2 YSYEKL. The CDR3 length is 19 residues. Trimming took off 4 bases at V and 4 bases at J, with 28 bases between the two ends. The CDR3: CASSPPRPLPGEWGYGYTF. The CDR3 region has the DNA TGCGCCAGCAGCCCCCCACGCCCCCTACCGGGGGAGTGGGGCTATGGCTACACCTTC.

The chain carries TRBV7-2 and TRBJ2-6; TRBD1 aligns across 10 bases. The CDR3 sequence is 17 residues long. The V gene's germline CDR1 is SGHTA and CDR2 FQGNSA. Trimming cost V 5 bases and J 1 base; bases outside gene matches: 5. CDR3 DNA sequence: TGTGCCAGCAGCCTCCGACAGGGGGCTTCTGGGGCCAACGTCCTGACTTTC. Translation: CASSLRQGASGANVLTF.

The J gene is TRBJ2-7, the V gene TRBV28; maybe TRBD2 (6 bases). The CDR3 has 14 residues. Germline V CDR1 and CDR2: MDHEN, SYDVKM. With 4 bases removed from V and 4 bases from J, the gap between germline ends came to 14 bases. Written as DNA, the CDR3 is TGTGCCAGCAGTTACCAGGGCGGAGGGTACGAGCAGTACGTC. This translates into CASSYQGGGYEQYV.

This chain joins TRBV7-2 and TRBJ1-1; possibly TRBD1 for D (6 bases). This CDR3 spans 14 amino acids. The germline V gene encodes CDR1 SGHTA and CDR2 FQGNSA. V dropped 7 bases and J dropped 5 bases, with 17 bases sitting between them. For the CDR3, the DNA is TGTGCCAGCACCGACTGGGGGCGAGAAACTGAAGCTTTCTTT. This codes for CASTDWGRETEAFF.

The genes are TRBV11-2 and TRBJ2-2, with D possibly being TRBD1 (6 bases). V shed 8 bases and J shed 7 bases, with 14 bases lying between them. The CDR3 runs 13 residues. Germline CDR1 is SGHAT and CDR2 is FQNNGV. CDR3 region: CASGPQGIGELFF. CDR3 nucleotides: TGTGCCAGCGGTCCCCAGGGGATCGGGGAGCTGTTTTTT.

This rearrangement joins TRBV11-2 to TRBJ1-1; D not resolved. V was clipped by 5 bases and J by 2 bases, with 3 bases between them. The CDR3 runs 11 residues. Germline-derived CDR1 and CDR2 are SGHAT and FQNNGV. CDR3 nucleotide sequence: TGTGCCAGCAGCCTAAACACTGAAGCTTTCTTT. Translation: CASSLNTEAFF.

This clone was detected a few times. This rearrangement joins TRBV25-1 to TRBJ1-5; no clear D gene. Trimming left V 3 bases short and J 0 bases short, with 9 bases between. CDR3 length: 15 residues. Germline values: CDR1 MGHDK, CDR2 SYGVNS. CDR3 sequence reads: CASSDHAGSNQPQHF. The CDR3 bases are TGTGCCAGCAGTGACCACGCGGGTAGCAATCAGCCCCAGCATTTT.